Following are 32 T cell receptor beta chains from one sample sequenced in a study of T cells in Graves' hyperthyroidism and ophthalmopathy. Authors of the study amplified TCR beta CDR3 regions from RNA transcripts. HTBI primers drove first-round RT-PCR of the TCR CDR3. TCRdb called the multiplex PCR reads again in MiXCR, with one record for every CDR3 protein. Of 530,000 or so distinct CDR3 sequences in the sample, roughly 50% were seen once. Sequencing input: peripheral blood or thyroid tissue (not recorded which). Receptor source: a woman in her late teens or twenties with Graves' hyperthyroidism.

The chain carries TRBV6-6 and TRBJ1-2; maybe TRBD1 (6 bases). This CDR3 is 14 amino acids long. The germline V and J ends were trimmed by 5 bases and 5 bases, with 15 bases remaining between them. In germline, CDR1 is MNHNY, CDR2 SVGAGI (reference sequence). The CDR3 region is CASSNRGVTYGYTF. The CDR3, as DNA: TGTGCCAGCAGTAATAGGGGGGTTACTTATGGCTACACCTTC.

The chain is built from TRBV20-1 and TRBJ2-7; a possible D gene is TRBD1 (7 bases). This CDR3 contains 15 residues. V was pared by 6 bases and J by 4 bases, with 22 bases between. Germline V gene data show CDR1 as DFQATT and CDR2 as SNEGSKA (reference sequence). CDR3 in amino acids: CSAPQGGVISYEQYF. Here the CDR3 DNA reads TGCAGTGCCCCTCAGGGGGGCGTCATCTCGTACGAGCAGTACTTC.

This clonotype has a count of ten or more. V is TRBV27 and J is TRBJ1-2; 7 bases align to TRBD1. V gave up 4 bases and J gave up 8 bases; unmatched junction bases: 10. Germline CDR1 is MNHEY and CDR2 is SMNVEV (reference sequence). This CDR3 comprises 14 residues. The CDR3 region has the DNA TGTGCCAGCAGTTACAGGGGCTCCTCTCGGGGCTACACCTTC. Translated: CASSYRGSSRGYTF.

CDR3 residues: CSVAGFSYNEQYF. CDR3 DNA sequence: TGCAGTGTCGCGGGATTCTCCTACAATGAGCAGTACTTC. This sequence joins TRBV20-1 and TRBJ2-1; D perhaps matches TRBD2 (6 bases). The closer fit of TRBJ2-7 to the DNA end suggests the J call may be wrong. The CDR3 extends over 13 amino acids. Germline V lookup: CDR1 DFQATT, CDR2 SNEGSKA (reference sequence).

CDR3 region: CARTKGTSGRAGANVLTF. CDR3 sequence (DNA): TGCGCCAGGACTAAAGGGACTAGCGGGAGGGCTGGGGCCAACGTCCTGACTTTC. The chain carries TRBV10-1 and TRBJ2-6; 16 bases are a match to TRBD2. V lost 9 bases to trimming and J lost 2 bases; unmatched junction nucleotides: 7. CDR3 length equals 18 residues. Germline V gene sequence: CDR1 WNHNN, CDR2 SYGVQD (reference sequence).

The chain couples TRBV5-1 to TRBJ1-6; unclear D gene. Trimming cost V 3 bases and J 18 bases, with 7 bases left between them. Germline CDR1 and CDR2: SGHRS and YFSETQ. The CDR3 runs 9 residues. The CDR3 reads CASSWVGHF. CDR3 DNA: TGCGCCAGCAGCTGGGTGGGCCACTTT.

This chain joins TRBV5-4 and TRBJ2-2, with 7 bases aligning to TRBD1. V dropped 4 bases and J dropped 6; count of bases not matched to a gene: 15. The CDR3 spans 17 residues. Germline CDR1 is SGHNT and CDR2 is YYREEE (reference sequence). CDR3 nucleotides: TGTGCCAGCAGCCCCCGCCGGTCGGCAGGGGGTGCCGGGGAGCTGTTTTTT. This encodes CASSPRRSAGGAGELFF.

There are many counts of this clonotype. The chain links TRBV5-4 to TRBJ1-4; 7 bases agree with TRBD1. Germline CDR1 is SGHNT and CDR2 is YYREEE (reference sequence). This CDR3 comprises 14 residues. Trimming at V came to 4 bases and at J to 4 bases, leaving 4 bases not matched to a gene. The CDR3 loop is CASSLDRVNEKLFF. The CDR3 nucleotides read TGTGCCAGCAGCCTAGACAGGGTTAATGAAAAACTGTTTTTT.

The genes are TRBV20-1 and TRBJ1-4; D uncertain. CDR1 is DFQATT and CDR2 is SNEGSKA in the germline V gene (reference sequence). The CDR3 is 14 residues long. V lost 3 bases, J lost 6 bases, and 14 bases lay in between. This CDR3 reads CSASPGRLDEKLFF. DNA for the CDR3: TGCAGTGCTAGTCCGGGCAGACTAGATGAAAAACTGTTTTTT.

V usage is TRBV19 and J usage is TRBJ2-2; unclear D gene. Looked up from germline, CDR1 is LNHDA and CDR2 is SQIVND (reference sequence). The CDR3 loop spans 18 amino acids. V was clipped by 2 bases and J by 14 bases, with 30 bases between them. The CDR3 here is CASSIIRAWVEPPFSLFF. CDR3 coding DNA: TGTGCCAGTAGTATAATCCGGGCCTGGGTGGAACCCCCCTTCAGCCTGTTTTTT.

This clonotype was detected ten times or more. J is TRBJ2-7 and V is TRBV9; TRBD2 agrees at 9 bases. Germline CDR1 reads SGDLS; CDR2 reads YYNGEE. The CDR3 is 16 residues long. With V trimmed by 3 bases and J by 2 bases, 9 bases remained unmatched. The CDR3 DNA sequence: TGTGCCAGCAGCGGGGGGGCTAGCGGGGCGCCCTACGAGCAGTACTTC. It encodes CASSGGASGAPYEQYF.

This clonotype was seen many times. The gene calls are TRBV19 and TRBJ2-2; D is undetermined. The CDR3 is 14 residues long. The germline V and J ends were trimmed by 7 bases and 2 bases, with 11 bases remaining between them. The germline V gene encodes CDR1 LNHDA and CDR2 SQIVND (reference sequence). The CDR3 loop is CASNFESNTGELFF. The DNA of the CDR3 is TGTGCCAGTAACTTTGAGAGTAACACCGGGGAGCTGTTTTTT.

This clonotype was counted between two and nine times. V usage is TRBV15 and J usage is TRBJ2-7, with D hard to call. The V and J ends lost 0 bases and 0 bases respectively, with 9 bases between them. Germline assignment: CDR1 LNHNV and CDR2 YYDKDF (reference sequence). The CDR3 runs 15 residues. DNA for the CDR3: TGTGCCACCAGCAGAGACGGGTTAAGCTCCTACGAGCAGTACTTC. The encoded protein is CATSRDGLSSYEQYF.

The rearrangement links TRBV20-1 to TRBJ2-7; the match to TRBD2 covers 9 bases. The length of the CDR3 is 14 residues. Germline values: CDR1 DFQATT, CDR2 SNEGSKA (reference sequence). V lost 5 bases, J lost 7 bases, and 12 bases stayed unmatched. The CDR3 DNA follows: TGCAGTGCTTCGCGGGAGGGCCAAGGGGGTGAGCAGTACTTC. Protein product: CSASREGQGGEQYF.

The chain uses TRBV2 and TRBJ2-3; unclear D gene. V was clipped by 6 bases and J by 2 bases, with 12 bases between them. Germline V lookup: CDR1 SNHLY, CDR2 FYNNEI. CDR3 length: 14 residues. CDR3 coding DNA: TGTGCCAGCAGCGTAGGAAATCCCACAGATACGCAGTATTTT. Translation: CASSVGNPTDTQYF.

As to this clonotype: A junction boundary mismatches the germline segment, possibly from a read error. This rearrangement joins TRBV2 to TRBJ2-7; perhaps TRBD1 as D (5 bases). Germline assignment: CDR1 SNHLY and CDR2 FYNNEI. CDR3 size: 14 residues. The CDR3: CANSGAGAYNEQYF. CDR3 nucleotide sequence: TGTGCCAACAGTGGGGCAGGAGCCTACAATGAGCAGTACTTC.

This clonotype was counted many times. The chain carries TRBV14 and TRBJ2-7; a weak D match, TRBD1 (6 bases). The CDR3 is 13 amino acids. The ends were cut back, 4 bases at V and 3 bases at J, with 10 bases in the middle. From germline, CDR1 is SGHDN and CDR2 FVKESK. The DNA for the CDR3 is TGTGCCAGCAGCCCGATACAGGGCTACGAGCAGTACTTC. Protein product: CASSPIQGYEQYF. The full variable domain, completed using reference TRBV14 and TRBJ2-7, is EAGVTQFPSHSVIEKGQTVTLRCDPISGHDNLYWYRRVMGKEIKFLLHFVKESKQDESGMPNNRFLAERTGGTYSTLKVQPAELEDSGVYFCASSPIQGYEQYFGPGTRLTVT.

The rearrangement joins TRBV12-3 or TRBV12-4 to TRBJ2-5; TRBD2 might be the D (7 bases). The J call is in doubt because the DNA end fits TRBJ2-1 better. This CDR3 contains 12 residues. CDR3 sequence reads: CASSWGGGEQFF. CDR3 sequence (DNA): TGTGCCAGCAGTTGGGGGGGCGGTGAGCAGTTCTTC.

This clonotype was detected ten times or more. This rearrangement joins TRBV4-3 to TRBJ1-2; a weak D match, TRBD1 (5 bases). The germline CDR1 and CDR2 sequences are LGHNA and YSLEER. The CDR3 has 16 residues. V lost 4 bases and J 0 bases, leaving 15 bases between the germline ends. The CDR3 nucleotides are TGCGCCAGCAGCCCGCACTCGGACACTGCTAACTATGGCTACACCTTC. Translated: CASSPHSDTANYGYTF.

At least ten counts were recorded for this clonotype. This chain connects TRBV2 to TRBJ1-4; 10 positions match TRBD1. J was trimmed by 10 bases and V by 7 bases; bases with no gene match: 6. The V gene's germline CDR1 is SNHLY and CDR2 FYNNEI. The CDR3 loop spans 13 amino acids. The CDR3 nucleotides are TGTGCCAGCAATGGACAGGGGGAGGGAAAACTGTTTTTT. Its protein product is CASNGQGEGKLFF.

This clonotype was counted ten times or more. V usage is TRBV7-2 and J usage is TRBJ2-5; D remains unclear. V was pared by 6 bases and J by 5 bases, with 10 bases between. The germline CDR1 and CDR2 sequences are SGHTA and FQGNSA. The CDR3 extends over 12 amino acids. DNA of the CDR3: TGTGCCAGCAGTATCTTTGGGGAGACCCAGTACTTC. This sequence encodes CASSIFGETQYF.

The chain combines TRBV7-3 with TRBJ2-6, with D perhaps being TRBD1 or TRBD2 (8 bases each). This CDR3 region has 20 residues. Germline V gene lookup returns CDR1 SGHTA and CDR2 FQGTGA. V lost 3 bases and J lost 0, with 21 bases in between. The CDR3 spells CASSFIGRGQASSGANVLTF. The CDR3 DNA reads TGTGCCAGCAGCTTTATCGGGAGGGGACAGGCCAGCTCTGGGGCCAACGTCCTGACTTTC.

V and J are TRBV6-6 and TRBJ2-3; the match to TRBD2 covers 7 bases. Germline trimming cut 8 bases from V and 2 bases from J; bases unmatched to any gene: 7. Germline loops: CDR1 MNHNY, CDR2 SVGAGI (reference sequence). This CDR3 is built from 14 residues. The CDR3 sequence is CASSPSGLTDTQYF. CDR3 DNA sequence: TGTGCCAGCTCCCCTAGCGGCCTCACAGATACGCAGTATTTT.

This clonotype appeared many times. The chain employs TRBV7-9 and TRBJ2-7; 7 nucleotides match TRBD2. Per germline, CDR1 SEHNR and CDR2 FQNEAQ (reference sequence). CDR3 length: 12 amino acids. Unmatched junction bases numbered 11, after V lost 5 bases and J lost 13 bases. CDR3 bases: TGTGCCAGCAGCCCCCCCGGCGGGAGTGAATACTTC. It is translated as CASSPPGGSEYF.

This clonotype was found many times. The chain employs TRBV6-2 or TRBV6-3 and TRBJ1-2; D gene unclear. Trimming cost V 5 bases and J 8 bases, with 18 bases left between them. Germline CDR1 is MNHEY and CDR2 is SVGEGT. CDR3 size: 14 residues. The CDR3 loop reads CASSRRTDPMGYTF. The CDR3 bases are TGTGCCAGCAGTCGCCGGACGGATCCTATGGGCTACACCTTC.

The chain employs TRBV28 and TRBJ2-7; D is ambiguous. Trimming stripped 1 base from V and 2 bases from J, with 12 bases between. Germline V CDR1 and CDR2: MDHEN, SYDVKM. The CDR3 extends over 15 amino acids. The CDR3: CASSLYPDRTYEQYF. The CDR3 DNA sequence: TGTGCCAGCAGTTTATATCCGGACCGAACCTACGAGCAGTACTTC.

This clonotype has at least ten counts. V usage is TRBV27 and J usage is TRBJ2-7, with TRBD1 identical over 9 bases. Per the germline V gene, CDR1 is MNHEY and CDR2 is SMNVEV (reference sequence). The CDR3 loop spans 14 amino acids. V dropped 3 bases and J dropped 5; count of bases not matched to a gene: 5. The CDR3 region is CASSFPGQGHEQYF. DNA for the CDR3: TGTGCCAGCAGTTTCCCGGGACAGGGCCACGAGCAGTACTTC.

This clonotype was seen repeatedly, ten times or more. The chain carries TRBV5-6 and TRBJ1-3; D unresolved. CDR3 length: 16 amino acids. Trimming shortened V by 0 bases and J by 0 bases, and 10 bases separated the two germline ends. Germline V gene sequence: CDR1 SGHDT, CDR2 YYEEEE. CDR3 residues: CASSLVEHSSGNTIYF. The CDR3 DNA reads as TGTGCCAGCAGCTTGGTTGAGCACAGCTCTGGAAACACCATATATTTT. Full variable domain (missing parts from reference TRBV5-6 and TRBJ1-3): DAGVTQSPTHLIKTRGQQVTLRCSPKSGHDTVSWYQQALGQGPQFIFQYYEEEERQRGNFPDRFSGHQFPNYSSELNVNALLLGDSALYLCASSLVEHSSGNTIYFGEGSWLTVV.

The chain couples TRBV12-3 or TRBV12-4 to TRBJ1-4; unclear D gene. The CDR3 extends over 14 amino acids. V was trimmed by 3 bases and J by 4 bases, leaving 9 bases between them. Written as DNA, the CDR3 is TGTGCCAGCAGTTTGCTGGGAGGTAATGAAAAACTGTTTTTT. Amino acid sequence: CASSLLGGNEKLFF.

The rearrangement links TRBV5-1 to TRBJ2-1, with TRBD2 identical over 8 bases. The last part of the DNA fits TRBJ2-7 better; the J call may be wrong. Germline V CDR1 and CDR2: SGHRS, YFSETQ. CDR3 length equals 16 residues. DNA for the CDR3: TGCGCCAGCAGCTCGCAAGCGGGAGAGGTCGGTTATGAGCAGTACTTC. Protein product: CASSSQAGEVGYEQYF.

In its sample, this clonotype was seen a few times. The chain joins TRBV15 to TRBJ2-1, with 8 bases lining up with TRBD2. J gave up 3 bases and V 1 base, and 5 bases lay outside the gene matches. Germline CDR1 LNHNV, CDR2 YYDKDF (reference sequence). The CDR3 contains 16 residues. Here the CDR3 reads CATSRGTSGNYNEQFF. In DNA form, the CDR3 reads TGTGCCACCAGCAGAGGAACTAGCGGTAACTACAATGAGCAGTTCTTC.

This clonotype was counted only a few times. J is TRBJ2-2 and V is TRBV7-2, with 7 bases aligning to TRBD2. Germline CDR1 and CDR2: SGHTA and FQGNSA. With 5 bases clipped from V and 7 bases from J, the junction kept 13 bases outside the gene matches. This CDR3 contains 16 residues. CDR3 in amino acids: CASSPNSGLVLGELFF. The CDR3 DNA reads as TGTGCCAGCAGCCCCAATTCCGGACTAGTCCTCGGGGAGCTGTTTTTT.